Shown below are 30 T cell receptor beta chains from a single sample sequenced in a study of blood T cells in healthy people across ages. Sample-barcoded 5' priming and a J-beta primer mix drove a second PCR of roughly 6 to 12 cycles. TCRdb independently ran MiXCR on the 5' RACE reads; one entry per CDR3 protein. The sample holds some 1.7 million distinct CDR3 sequences; roughly 28% are singletons and the top ten take roughly 8%. The sequencing input was blood. These receptors were taken from a woman in her 30s in good health.

Of note for this clonotype: Relative to the germline gene, one junction end is altered; a read error may explain this. The chain carries TRBV10-3 and TRBJ2-2, with D perhaps assigned TRBD1 or TRBD2 (5 bases each). The germline gives CDR1 ENHRY, CDR2 SYGVKD. The CDR3 is made up of 14 amino acids. The CDR3 coding sequence is TGTACCATCAGAGGCCAGGGAGCGGCCGGGGAGCTGTTTTTT. It encodes CTIRGQGAAGELFF.

This clonotype turned up a few times. This CDR3 is CASSLAGLADSYNEQFF. For the CDR3, the DNA is TGTGCCAGCAGCTTAGCGGGACTAGCGGACTCCTACAATGAGCAGTTCTTC. The chain couples TRBV7-3 to TRBJ2-1; the match to TRBD2 covers 11 bases. The CDR3 runs 17 residues. V was pared by 2 bases and J by 0 bases, with 3 bases of the junction left unmatched. Looked up from germline, CDR1 is SGHTA and CDR2 is FQGTGA.

The chain employs TRBV7-3 and TRBJ2-1; weak D call: TRBD2 (7 bases). V was pared by 4 bases and J by 0 bases, with 10 bases between. The V gene's germline CDR1 is SGHTA and CDR2 FQGTGA. This CDR3 spans 15 amino acids. CDR3 in DNA: TGTGCCAGCAGCTGTCGGGGGGCCTCCTACAATGAGCAGTTCTTC. Amino acids: CASSCRGASYNEQFF.

The sample holds a few counts of this clonotype. This sequence joins TRBV29-1 and TRBJ2-3; 9 bases match TRBD2. The CDR3 has 15 amino acids. Germline assignment: CDR1 SQVTM and CDR2 ANQGSEA. J gave up 2 bases and V 3 bases, and 6 bases lay outside the gene matches. CDR3 nucleotide sequence: TGCAGCGTTGATTCGCGGGAGGGCGTCACAGATACGCAGTATTTT. It yields the protein CSVDSREGVTDTQYF.

The V call is TRBV20-1, the J call TRBJ1-2; D unclear. The V and J ends lost 3 bases and 3 bases respectively, with 11 bases between them. Germline lookup yields CDR1 DFQATT and CDR2 SNEGSKA (reference sequence). The CDR3 contains 13 residues. In DNA, the CDR3 is TGCAGTGCTAGTAACGGCGGATACTATGGCTACACCTTC. Translation gives CSASNGGYYGYTF.

A word on this clonotype: With a much larger clone just one base away, this may be a read error. This sequence joins TRBV7-2 and TRBJ2-1, with a weak D call TRBD1 (7 bases). This CDR3 is 16 amino acids long. Germline values: CDR1 SGHTA, CDR2 FQGNSA. Here the CDR3 DNA reads TGTGCCAACAGCTTAGATGACAGGGAGGTCAACAATGAGCAGTTCTTC. Protein: CANSLDDREVNNEQFF.

This clonotype was detected a few times. The genes are TRBV3-1 and TRBJ1-2; D ambiguous. Germline V lookup: CDR1 LGHDT, CDR2 YNNKEL (reference sequence). This CDR3 spans 16 amino acids. Trimming shortened V by 4 bases and J by 7 bases, and 22 bases separated the two germline ends. DNA for the CDR3: TGTGCCAGCAGCCCACAAAGGGAAAGGCCTAGTAGTGGCTACACCTTC. Translation: CASSPQRERPSSGYTF.

This clonotype has at least ten counts. This chain joins TRBV12-3 or TRBV12-4 and TRBJ2-7, with D maybe TRBD2 (5 bases). This CDR3 contains 15 residues. V dropped 5 bases and J dropped 4 bases, with 18 bases sitting between them. The CDR3 spells CASSRTGSGNYEQYF. CDR3 sequence (DNA): TGTGCCAGCAGTAGGACGGGGTCTGGGAATTACGAGCAGTACTTC.

This clonotype was recorded a few times. The chain has TRBV10-3 and TRBJ2-1; D is uncertain. Per germline, CDR1 ENHRY and CDR2 SYGVKD. The V end lost 0 bases, the J end lost 2 bases, and 8 bases lay between the germline ends. The CDR3 sequence is 15 residues long. The CDR3 spells CAISESNRAYNEQFF. The CDR3 nucleotides read TGTGCCATCAGTGAGTCAAACCGGGCCTACAATGAGCAGTTCTTC.

This clonotype has just a few counts. This may arise from a read error, as a much more abundant clone is one base away. The V gene is TRBV10-3, the J gene TRBJ2-7, with 7 positions matching TRBD2. There are 16 residues in the CDR3. Trimming took 6 bases from V and 2 from J; bases not matched to a gene: 13. Germline V gene data show CDR1 as ENHRY and CDR2 as SYGVKD. The CDR3 bases are TGTGCCATCAGCGGAGGACCGGGACGGGGGGCCTACGAGCAGTACTTC. Residues: CAISGGPGRGAYEQYF.

This clonotype was found a few times. The V call is TRBV7-9, the J call TRBJ2-5, with D perhaps matching TRBD2 (6 bases). This CDR3 is 14 amino acids long. CDR1 and CDR2 from the germline V gene are SEHNR and FQNEAQ (reference sequence). Deletions cut 1 base from V and 4 bases from J, with 10 bases between. CDR3 in amino acids: CASSLVSGGETQYF. CDR3 coding DNA: TGTGCCAGCAGCTTAGTATCCGGGGGAGAGACCCAGTACTTC.

A few counts support this clonotype. The J gene is TRBJ2-7, the V gene TRBV6-1, with 9 positions matching TRBD1. Per germline, CDR1 MNHNS and CDR2 SASEGT. With V trimmed by 6 bases and J by 4 bases, 10 bases remained unmatched. The CDR3 loop spans 15 amino acids. The CDR3 sequence: CASSPLPGQGYEQYF. In DNA form, the CDR3 reads TGTGCCAGCAGCCCACTGCCGGGACAGGGATACGAGCAGTACTTC.

The V gene is TRBV20-1, the J gene TRBJ1-1, with TRBD1 as a possible D gene (5 bases). The CDR3 has 14 residues. CDR1 and CDR2 (germline): DFQATT, SNEGSKA (reference sequence). The germline V and J ends were trimmed by 0 bases and 5 bases, with 13 bases remaining between them. The CDR3 sequence: CSAREGGSDTEAFF. The CDR3, as DNA: TGCAGTGCTAGAGAGGGGGGGTCGGATACTGAAGCTTTCTTT.

The rearrangement joins TRBV4-1 to TRBJ1-1, with 7 bases matching TRBD1. Germline assignment: CDR1 MGHRA and CDR2 YSYEKL. The length of the CDR3 is 14 residues. Trimming at V came to 4 bases and at J to 3 bases, leaving 5 bases not matched to a gene. The CDR3: CASSPRGLDTEAFF. The CDR3 coding sequence is TGCGCCAGCAGCCCCAGGGGGTTGGACACTGAAGCTTTCTTT.

This clonotype was found a few times. V is TRBV7-9 and J is TRBJ1-5, with D hard to call. This CDR3 spans 12 amino acids. Germline loops: CDR1 SEHNR, CDR2 FQNEAQ (reference sequence). Trimming took off 11 bases at V and 6 bases at J, with 14 bases between the two ends. In nucleotides, the CDR3 is TGTGCCCGCGCTGGAGCAGGTCAGCCCCAGCATTTT. It yields the protein CARAGAGQPQHF.

The chain recombines TRBV20-1 with TRBJ1-2; weak D call: TRBD1 (5 bases). Trimming removed 5 bases at V and 1 base at J, with 14 bases between. Germline CDR1 is DFQATT and CDR2 is SNEGSKA (reference sequence). This CDR3 has 14 residues. Written as DNA, the CDR3 is TGCAGTGCTGAGCCGACAGCCATTAACTATGGCTACACCTTC. It codes for CSAEPTAINYGYTF.

As to this clonotype: This may stem from a read error, because a much larger clone lies one nucleotide away. DNA of the CDR3: TGCGCCAGCAGTGATGGGGTACTAGCTCCAGATACGCAGTATTTT. Its translation: CASSDGVLAPDTQYF. This sequence joins TRBV10-2 and TRBJ2-3; D is perhaps TRBD2 (6 bases). The CDR3 runs to 15 residues. Germline lookup yields CDR1 WSHSY and CDR2 SAAADI. Between the trimmed V and J ends, which lost 3 bases and 4 bases, there was a span of 14 bases.

This clonotype was seen many times. This rearrangement joins TRBV29-1 to TRBJ2-1, with 7 positions matching TRBD2. Looked up from germline, CDR1 is SQVTM and CDR2 is ANQGSEA. With 3 bases clipped from V and 14 bases from J, the junction kept 10 bases outside the gene matches. The CDR3 extends over 12 amino acids. The CDR3 bases are TGCAGCGTTGATCTCGCCGGGACTACGAAGTTCTTC. Translating it yields CSVDLAGTTKFF.

As to this clonotype: An end of the junction differs from the germline gene, which may be a read error. This chain joins TRBV20-1 and TRBJ1-4; D perhaps matches TRBD1 (5 bases). The CDR3 consists of 14 residues. From germline, CDR1 is DFQATT and CDR2 SNEGSKA (reference sequence). In DNA, the CDR3 is TGCAGTGCCCCGGGGCTCGCAACTAATGAAAAACCGTTTTTT. Translation gives CSAPGLATNEKPFF.

This chain uses TRBV4-3 with TRBJ1-1; 7 bases map to TRBD1. The CDR3 is made up of 15 amino acids. From germline, CDR1 is LGHNA and CDR2 YSLEER. J gave up 5 bases and V 0 bases, and 6 bases lay outside the gene matches. This chain's CDR3 is CASSQEQGRGTEAFF. In DNA, the CDR3 is TGCGCCAGCAGCCAAGAACAGGGGCGTGGAACTGAAGCTTTCTTT.

About this clonotype: Mismatch with germline at one junction end may stem from a read error. The V gene is TRBV7-2, the J gene TRBJ1-4; 11 bases align to TRBD1. Germline CDR1 and CDR2: SGHTA and FQGNSA. CDR3 length: 16 amino acids. CDR3 nucleotide sequence: TGTGCCGGCAGCTTCGGACCGGGACAGGGGGTTGAAAAACTGTTTTTT. Protein: CAGSFGPGQGVEKLFF.

Only a few counts were recorded for this clonotype. The chain recombines TRBV24-1 with TRBJ2-3, with D perhaps assigned TRBD1 or TRBD2 (5 bases each). CDR1 and CDR2 from the germline V gene are KGHDR and SFDVKD. Between the trimmed V and J ends, which lost 4 bases and 2 bases, there was a span of 12 bases. This CDR3 has 15 residues. This CDR3 is CATSETRDPTDTQYF. The DNA of the CDR3 is TGTGCCACCAGTGAGACTCGGGACCCCACAGATACGCAGTATTTT.

The chain is built from TRBV20-1 and TRBJ2-2; weak D call: TRBD2 (5 bases). Germline CDR1 reads DFQATT; CDR2 reads SNEGSKA (reference sequence). V lost 3 bases, J lost 0 bases, and 11 bases lay in between. This CDR3 has 15 residues. In nucleotides, the CDR3 is TGCAGTGCTAGGGACCAGCGGCCGAACACCGGGGAGCTGTTTTTT. Its protein is CSARDQRPNTGELFF.

This chain links TRBV12-3 or TRBV12-4 with TRBJ2-2, with TRBD2 matching 8 bases. The junction had 2 bases not matched to a gene; V was cut back by 5 bases and J by 0 bases. There are 15 residues in the CDR3. The CDR3 loop is CASSPGGSNTGELFF. The CDR3 coding sequence is TGTGCCAGCAGTCCGGGGGGGTCGAACACCGGGGAGCTGTTTTTT.

This chain uses TRBV24-1 with TRBJ2-1; 7 nucleotides line up with TRBD1. Germline CDR1 and CDR2: KGHDR and SFDVKD. Trimming took 1 base from V and 5 from J; bases not matched to a gene: 13. CDR3 length: 18 residues. For the CDR3, the DNA is TGTGCCACCAGTGATTTAGGGTACGGTAGGGACAGCCACAATGAGCAGTTCTTC. Translation: CATSDLGYGRDSHNEQFF.

The chain uses TRBV12-3 or TRBV12-4 and TRBJ2-5; 8 nucleotides match TRBD2. J gave up 4 bases and V 6 bases, and 10 bases lay outside the gene matches. This CDR3 contains 15 residues. DNA for the CDR3: TGTGCCAGCAGGCTAGGACTAGCCCTCGGAGAGACCCAGTACTTC. This gives the protein CASRLGLALGETQYF.

As to this clonotype: This sequence may be a read error, since a much larger clone differs from it by one base. The gene calls are TRBV11-1 and TRBJ2-1; possibly TRBD2 for D (5 bases). In germline, CDR1 is SGHAT, CDR2 FQDESV (reference sequence). This CDR3 comprises 19 residues. CDR3 sequence reads: CTSSPSLQRSRVSYNEQFF. CDR3 nucleotides: TGTACCAGCAGCCCATCTCTTCAGCGGTCCCGGGTCTCCTACAATGAGCAGTTCTTC.

This clonotype was counted at least ten times. This chain uses TRBV2 with TRBJ1-6; D gene ambiguous. Germline loops: CDR1 SNHLY, CDR2 FYNNEI. Trimming removed 6 bases at V and 7 bases at J, with 10 bases between. The CDR3 is 13 residues long. CDR3 nucleotides: TGTGCCAGCAGGGACGGACGGAATTCACCCCTCCACTTT. This codes for CASRDGRNSPLHF.

Concerning this clonotype itself: A clone one base away is much larger, so this may be a read error. The chain carries TRBV5-1 and TRBJ2-7; 12 bases are a match to TRBD2. Germline CDR1 SGHRS, CDR2 YFSETQ. The CDR3 loop spans 16 amino acids. The CDR3 here is CANSPRTSGVWYEQYF. For the CDR3, the DNA is TGCGCCAACAGCCCAAGGACTAGCGGGGTATGGTACGAGCAGTACTTC.

Comments on this clonotype: A read error may be the cause here, since a much bigger clone is one base away. The genes are TRBV6-1 and TRBJ2-5; weak D call: TRBD2 (6 bases). The DNA end lines up better with TRBJ2-7; the J call may be wrong. This CDR3 has 18 residues. The germline V gene has CDR1 MNHNS and CDR2 SASEGT. CDR3 protein: CANRVTSGTLGGQYEQYF. CDR3 coding DNA: TGTGCCAACAGAGTAACTTCCGGGACCTTAGGAGGGCAATACGAGCAGTACTTC.